Only a few counts were recorded for the clone carrying this T cell receptor (beta chain). What it binds is not known. This entry is derived from a study of T-cell memory formation after mild COVID-19. Overall study context: Largely, the TCR clusters proved donor specific.

In germline, CDR1 is MDHEN, CDR2 SYDVKM. Trimming cost V 6 bases and J 6 bases, with 12 bases left between them. The CDR3 is 13 residues long. The study, taken as a whole, reports: Several responding clones turned up in pre-infection memory, indicating that cross-reactive memory may have taken part. Day 15 to 85 contracting clones showed balanced CD4/CD8; later expanders leaned CD4+.

TCR alpha and TCR beta cDNA libraries carrying sample barcodes and UMIs came from 5'RACE with constant-segment primers. TCRdb re-derived calls from the 5' RACE reads in MiXCR, one entry per CDR3 protein. The table shows under 300,000 distinct CDR3 sequences, with over 15% occurring only once. Sequenced input: PBMCs or a T cell subset sorted from them (not recorded which). The clonotype was recovered from a man in his late teens or twenties who had mild COVID-19 (a few samples of this study predate the infection). Cell type and time point are not known. The V call is TRBV28, the J call TRBJ2-4; either TRBD1 or TRBD2 may fit D (5 bases each). The CDR3 DNA is TGTGCCAGCAGGGGACCTCGAGGAAACATTCAGTACTTC. This translates into CASRGPRGNIQYF.